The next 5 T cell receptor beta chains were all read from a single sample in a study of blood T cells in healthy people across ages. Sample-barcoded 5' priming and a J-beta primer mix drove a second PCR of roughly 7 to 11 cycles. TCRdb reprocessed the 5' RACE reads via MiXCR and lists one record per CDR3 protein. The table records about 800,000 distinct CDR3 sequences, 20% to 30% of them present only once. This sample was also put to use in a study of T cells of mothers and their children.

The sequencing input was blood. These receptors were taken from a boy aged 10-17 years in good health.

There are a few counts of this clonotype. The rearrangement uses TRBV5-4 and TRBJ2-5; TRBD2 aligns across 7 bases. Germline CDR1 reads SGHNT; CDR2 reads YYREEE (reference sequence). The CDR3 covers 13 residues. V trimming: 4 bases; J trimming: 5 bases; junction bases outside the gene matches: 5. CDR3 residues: CASSGLGRETQYF. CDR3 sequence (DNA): TGTGCCAGCAGCGGACTAGGTCGGGAGACCCAGTACTTC.

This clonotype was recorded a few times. The CDR3 DNA is TGCAGCGTTGAACCAATTCCGGGACTAGCGGGGGGCGAGACCCAGTACTTC. Protein sequence: CSVEPIPGLAGGETQYF. The rearrangement joins TRBV29-1 to TRBJ2-5; 15 nucleotides agree with TRBD2. The trim removed 2 bases at V and 5 bases at J, leaving 9 bases unmatched. The length of the CDR3 is 17 residues. Germline V gene lookup returns CDR1 SQVTM and CDR2 ANQGSEA.

As DNA, the CDR3 is TGTGCCAGCAGTTACTCGATGAGGAGCGGTGGCTACACCTTC. It is translated as CASSYSMRSGGYTF. This chain links TRBV6-2 or TRBV6-3 with TRBJ1-2; D gene uncertain. CDR1 is MNHEY and CDR2 is SVGEGT in the germline V gene. Trimming removed 0 bases at V and 7 bases at J, with 12 bases between. The CDR3 has 14 residues.

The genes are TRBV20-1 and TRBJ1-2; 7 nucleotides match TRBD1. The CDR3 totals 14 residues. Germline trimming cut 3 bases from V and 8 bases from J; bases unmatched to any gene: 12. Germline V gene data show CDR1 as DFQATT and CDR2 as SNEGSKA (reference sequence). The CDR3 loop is CSASDRVLKLGYTF. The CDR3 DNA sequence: TGCAGTGCTAGTGACAGGGTACTTAAATTAGGCTACACCTTC.

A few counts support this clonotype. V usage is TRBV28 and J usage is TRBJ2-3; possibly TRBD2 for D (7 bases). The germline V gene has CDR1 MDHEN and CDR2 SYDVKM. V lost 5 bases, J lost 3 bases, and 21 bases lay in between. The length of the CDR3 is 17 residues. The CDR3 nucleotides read TGTGCCAGCAGTCCCCTTCGGGGGGCGCGTGGGACAGATACGCAGTATTTT. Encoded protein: CASSPLRGARGTDTQYF.